Below are 18 T cell receptor beta chains sequenced from a single sample in a study of T cell responses to AZD1222 COVID-19 vaccine. Measured with immunoSEQ multiplex PCR; TCRdb has only the in-frame clones, and not every one. The sample contains about 100,000 clones, 75% to 95% of which appear only once. The starting material was peripheral blood, obtained 28 days after the second AZD1222 dose. The source is an adult who received the AZD1222 COVID-19 vaccine.

V is TRBV4-2 and J is TRBJ2-2; tentative D call: TRBD2 (5 bases). Trimming took off 4 bases at V and 1 base at J, with 7 bases between the two ends. The CDR3 length is 14 residues. Germline V gene data show CDR1 as LGHNA and CDR2 as YNFKEQ. The CDR3 protein is CASSPRGNTGELFF. In nucleotides, the CDR3 is TGTGCCAGCAGCCCTCGGGGGAACACCGGGGAGCTGTTTTTT.

In DNA form, the CDR3 reads TGCGCCAGCTCCAAAGGGGGGGCCAACAATGAGCAGTTCTTC. Translated: CASSKGGANNEQFF. This sequence joins TRBV5-1 and TRBJ2-1, with TRBD2 as a possible D gene (7 bases). The germline V gene has CDR1 SGHRS and CDR2 YFSETQ. This CDR3 region has 14 residues. Trimming stripped 7 bases from V and 5 bases from J, with 16 bases between.

This clone was seen just once. The J gene is TRBJ1-5, the V gene TRBV4-3, with a possible D match to TRBD1 (5 bases). Germline CDR1 LGHNA, CDR2 YSLEER. V was clipped by 0 bases and J by 5 bases, with 11 bases between them. The length of the CDR3 is 15 residues. The CDR3, as DNA: TGCGCCAGCAGCCAAGATTGGAGGGGTGATCAGCCCCAGCATTTT. This translates into CASSQDWRGDQPQHF.

The CDR3 bases are TGTGCCAGTAACAACAGGGGGCTCGGAGAGACCCAGTACTTC. It codes for CASNNRGLGETQYF. The V and J genes are TRBV19 and TRBJ2-5; 9 bases line up with TRBD1. The germline gives CDR1 LNHDA, CDR2 SQIVND (reference sequence). The CDR3 extends over 14 amino acids. The V gene end was trimmed by 7 bases and the J gene end by 4 bases; junction bases not matched to a gene: 7.

The chain is built from TRBV2 and TRBJ1-1; the match to TRBD1 covers 8 bases. Germline CDR1 and CDR2: SNHLY and FYNNEI. The CDR3 contains 13 residues. The trim removed 8 bases at V and 6 bases at J, leaving 8 bases unmatched. The CDR3 here is CASVYQGAAEAFF. The CDR3 bases are TGTGCCAGCGTATATCAGGGGGCCGCTGAAGCTTTCTTT.

This chain connects TRBV28 to TRBJ2-3; D may be TRBD1 (5 bases). V dropped 3 bases and J dropped 0 bases, with 13 bases sitting between them. This CDR3 region has 16 residues. CDR1 is MDHEN, CDR2 SYDVKM, per germline. CDR3 nucleotide sequence: TGTGCCAGCAGTTTGACAGCGTTTTATAGCACAGATACGCAGTATTTT. Translating gives CASSLTAFYSTDTQYF.

The chain employs TRBV11-2 and TRBJ2-3, with D uncertain. Trimming left V 2 bases short and J 2 bases short, with 11 bases between. CDR1 and CDR2 from the germline V gene are SGHAT and FQNNGV. CDR3 length: 15 amino acids. CDR3 protein: CASSLSVFPTDTQYF. DNA of the CDR3: TGTGCCAGCAGCTTATCAGTATTCCCCACAGATACGCAGTATTTT.

The J gene is TRBJ1-2, the V gene TRBV6-2 or TRBV6-3; TRBD1 matches at 12 bases. Germline trimming cut 5 bases from V and 6 bases from J; bases unmatched to any gene: 7. CDR3 length: 15 amino acids. The germline CDR1 and CDR2 sequences are MNHEY and SVGEGT. DNA for the CDR3: TGTGCCAGCAGTCGTCCCGGGACAGGGGGCCATGGCTACACCTTC. Translating it yields CASSRPGTGGHGYTF.

This clone appeared a single time. The chain uses TRBV5-5 and TRBJ1-3; 7 nucleotides line up with TRBD1. This CDR3 has 16 amino acids. V was pared by 4 bases and J by 0 bases, with 7 bases of the junction left unmatched. The germline V gene encodes CDR1 SGHKS and CDR2 YYEKEE (reference sequence). The chain's CDR3 is CASSPSGQISGNTIYF. The CDR3 region has the DNA TGTGCCAGCAGCCCTTCGGGACAGATCTCTGGAAACACCATATATTTT.

The J gene is TRBJ2-5, the V gene TRBV28; D is perhaps TRBD1 (6 bases). The V and J ends lost 5 bases and 2 bases respectively, with 9 bases between them. Looked up from germline, CDR1 is MDHEN and CDR2 is SYDVKM. The CDR3 spans 13 residues. In DNA form, the CDR3 reads TGTGCCAGCAGTCCCGGGACACAAGAGACCCAGTACTTC. Amino acids: CASSPGTQETQYF.

Only one count was recorded for this clone. The CDR3 sequence is CASSRDGQETQYF. In nucleotides, the CDR3 is TGTGCCAGCAGCCGGGACGGACAAGAGACCCAGTACTTC. This chain connects TRBV5-4 to TRBJ2-5; the D gene could be TRBD1 or TRBD2 (5 bases each). The CDR3 is made up of 13 amino acids. V lost 4 bases and J 2 bases, leaving 9 bases between the germline ends. The germline CDR1 and CDR2 sequences are SGHNT and YYREEE (reference sequence).

DNA of the CDR3: TGTGCCAGCAGCTTAGACTCTGCGGGACCTTACAATGAGCAGTTCTTC. Its translation is CASSLDSAGPYNEQFF. This chain joins TRBV11-3 and TRBJ2-1; possibly TRBD2 for D (6 bases). The V gene's germline CDR1 is SGHNT and CDR2 YENEEA. The CDR3 contains 16 residues. Deletions cut 0 bases from V and 4 bases from J, with 13 bases between.

This chain connects TRBV6-1 to TRBJ1-1; D is undetermined. The germline gives CDR1 MNHNS, CDR2 SASEGT. The CDR3 is made up of 13 amino acids. V was shortened by 3 bases and J by 1 base, with 6 bases between the two germline ends. The chain's CDR3 is CASSENKNTEAFF. The CDR3 nucleotides read TGTGCCAGCAGTGAGAACAAGAACACTGAAGCTTTCTTT.

The J gene is TRBJ1-2, the V gene TRBV7-8, with D tentatively TRBD1 (5 bases). This CDR3 is 16 amino acids long. Trimming pared 3 bases from V and 5 bases from J, leaving 19 bases between. The germline V gene has CDR1 SGHVS and CDR2 FQNEAQ. CDR3 in amino acids: CASSLNKPAWGYGYTF. DNA of the CDR3: TGTGCCAGCAGCTTGAACAAGCCAGCGTGGGGGTATGGCTACACCTTC.

The V call is TRBV6-5, the J call TRBJ1-4; D is perhaps TRBD1 (5 bases). There are 14 residues in the CDR3. Germline V gene lookup returns CDR1 MNHEY and CDR2 SVGAGI. V was shortened by 2 bases and J by 8 bases, with 12 bases between the two germline ends. CDR3 sequence (DNA): TGTGCCAGCAGTTACGGCCAGTGGGGCGAAAAACTGTTTTTT. Amino acid sequence: CASSYGQWGEKLFF.

The rearrangement joins TRBV4-1 to TRBJ2-2, with no clear D. Germline values: CDR1 MGHRA, CDR2 YSYEKL. The CDR3 loop spans 15 amino acids. Deletions cut 4 bases from V and 4 bases from J, with 13 bases between. The CDR3 is CASSRVHKATGELFF. CDR3 coding DNA: TGCGCCAGCAGCCGAGTCCATAAGGCCACCGGGGAGCTGTTTTTT.

The chain is built from TRBV15 and TRBJ2-7; D may match TRBD1 or TRBD2 (6 bases each). Germline CDR1 and CDR2: LNHNV and YYDKDF (reference sequence). The length of the CDR3 is 18 residues. V shed 1 base and J shed 2 bases, with 21 bases lying between them. The DNA for the CDR3 is TGTGCCACCAGCAGAGGGGGGGCAGGGGAGATATGGACCTACGAGCAGTACTTC. Encoded protein: CATSRGGAGEIWTYEQYF. The full variable domain, in which reference TRBV15 and TRBJ2-7 provide the parts outside the CDR3, is DAMVIQNPRYQVTQFGKPVTLSCSQTLNHNVMYWYQQKSSQAPKLLFHYYDKDFNNEADTPDNFQSRRPNTSFCFLDIRSPGLGDTAMYLCATSRGGAGEIWTYEQYFGPGTRLTVT.

This clone has a handful of counts. V and J are TRBV7-2 and TRBJ2-3; no clear D gene. V lost 1 base to trimming and J lost 2 bases, with 7 bases between them. CDR1 and CDR2 from the germline V gene are SGHTA and FQGNSA. The CDR3 covers 14 residues. The CDR3 DNA reads as TGTGCCAGCAGCTTAGGGATTAACACAGATACGCAGTATTTT. Amino acid sequence: CASSLGINTDTQYF.